These T cell receptor beta chains were read from a single sample in a study of Ad26.COV2.S vaccination and SARS-CoV-2 variants. The assay was immunoSEQ multiplex PCR, and TCRdb's table has in-frame clones only and misses some. The sample carries about 410,000 clones, about 90% recorded once. Material: peripheral blood, obtained in a trial of Ad26.COV2.S vaccine versus placebo. The receptors were sampled from a person aged 18 to 65 who received the Ad26.COV2.S COVID-19 vaccine or a placebo. Each CDR3 is given with its conserved first and last residue. A D gene is named only where the DNA matches it firmly.

TRBJ2-5	TRBD1	TRBV12-3/TRBV12-4	13	CASTRQGAKTQYF	TGTGCCAGCACCCGACAGGGGGCAAAGACCCAGTACTTC
TRBJ2-1	-	TRBV29-1	14	CSNHKPGTYNEQFF	TGCAGCAACCACAAACCTGGGACCTACAATGAGCAGTTCTTC
TRBJ2-2	TRBD1	TRBV24-1	16	CATSDLRQGANGELFF	TGTGCCACCAGTGATTTGCGGCAGGGGGCGAACGGGGAGCTGTTTTTT
TRBJ2-7	TRBD1	TRBV18	15	CASSPSLDRAYEQYF	TGTGCCAGCTCACCATCACTAGACAGGGCCTACGAGCAGTACTTC
TRBJ2-3	-	TRBV12-3/TRBV12-4	13	CASSFSVPDTQYF	TGTGCCAGCAGTTTCTCGGTCCCAGATACGCAGTATTTT
TRBJ2-6	-	TRBV6-2/TRBV6-3	17	CASSYTATLAGANVLTF	TGTGCCAGCAGTTACACCGCTACTCTTGCTGGGGCCAACGTCCTGACTTTC
TRBJ2-5	TRBD2	TRBV2	15	CASSLSSGGQETQYF	TGTGCCAGCAGTCTGTCTAGCGGGGGACAAGAGACCCAGTACTTC
TRBJ1-5	-	TRBV11-2	13	CASSLSANQPQHF	TGTGCCAGCAGCCTGTCGGCGAATCAGCCCCAGCATTTT
TRBJ1-1	TRBD1	TRBV5-1	12	CASSLQGTEAFF	TGCGCCAGCAGCCTACAGGGGACTGAAGCTTTCTTT
TRBJ2-1	TRBD2	TRBV10-1	15	CASSLTSGGANEQFF	TGCGCCAGCAGCCTTACTAGCGGGGGGGCGAATGAGCAGTTCTTC